This T cell receptor beta chain was identified in a study of cytomegalovirus exposure and HLA in healthy donors (dated by TCRdb to 2016 to 2017). Some background on the complete study: An earlier analysis of some 500 of the donors reported about 290 Gb of sequence data and some 120 million unique TCR beta sequences from about 179 million T cells. About 310 gigabases of sequencing data and roughly 90 million unique TCR sequences were included in an early release covering around 650 HLA-typed donors. The genetic ancestry cluster associated with self-reported Caucasian donors included 81% of the roughly 380 genotyped donors. The study aimed to test whether cataloging public T cell receptors could reveal signatures of past pathogen exposure. The study profiled the T cell repertoires of fewer than 850 subjects by immunosequencing and related them to cytomegalovirus serostatus. Besides the first cohort of more than 650 subjects, a separate validation cohort made up of 120 or so different subjects was used. High-throughput TCR immunosequencing, statistical association of individual TCRs with disease status, and machine learning were combined to predict cytomegalovirus infection status. To study patterns of TCR occurrence, a later analysis re-analyzed previously published TCR beta repertoires from just over 650 donors and added high-resolution HLA genotyping. In the later analysis, no new phenotypic data were used to find candidate immune exposures; instead, reliance was placed on TCR beta sequences and their occurrence across donors. An earlier analysis of 587 of the donors used high-throughput TCR beta sequencing to judge whether each TCR beta V gene segment behaved as functional or pseudogenic. Donor age, sex, ethnicity and CMV serostatus were compiled together with the repertoire data. In a later genetic analysis, genome-wide SNP genotypes for about three fifths of the 666 donors were used, and that subset was treated as a discovery cohort. All discovery cohort repertoires had been generated on a single sequencing platform. HLA typing covered class I and class II loci at four-digit resolution. Typing coverage varied by locus: roughly 620-630 donors for A, B, C, DRB1 and DQB1; roughly 500 for DQA1; approximately 570 for DPA1; roughly 470 for DPB1. Five DR-DQ haplotypes were handled as single units for association and clustering because linkage in the cohort was strong. Among roughly 400 genotyped donors of the cohort, an average of approximately 240,000 unique TCR beta nucleotide sequences was sequenced per donor, of which about 18% were non-productive. General conclusions and limits of the study: Most TCR sequences were observed very rarely across donors, whereas some public TCRs were present in many individuals. Some IMGT-functional V segments, including TRBV6-2 and TRBV6-3, could not be distinguished by the 87-base-pair reads and were therefore excluded. In this cohort, only TCR beta chains were sequenced, and detectable features were limited by the absence of alpha or paired-chain data. In a later genetic analysis, fewer N-insertions in productive TCRs were reported among donors in an Asian-associated ancestry cluster than the roughly 670-donor mean. In a later genetic analysis, a missense DCLRE1C variant was associated with V-gene and J-gene trimming of TCR beta chains, and the association was replicated in an independent cohort. Presence/absence analyses assumed roughly uniform sequencing depth across donors, an assumption that may not hold. Because HLA typing was unavailable for some donors at each locus, only the typed subset was used in association tests. When HLA alleles, especially DR and DQ, strongly co-occurred, TCR associations were difficult to assign to individual alleles. A later analysis found that most CMV-associated TCR beta chains appeared HLA-restricted, with HLA associations seemingly driven largely by CMV exposure. Compared with equally common non-associated chains, HLA-associated TCR beta chains in a later analysis were more clonally expanded and had lower generation probabilities. Specific HLA alleles were associated with some 15,000 TCR beta sequences at a false discovery rate of 0.05 in a later analysis. The classifier was reported to diagnose cytomegalovirus status with high specificity and sensitivity in both the original and validation cohorts. For the cohort, immune exposure information was limited to CMV serostatus. Linkage disequilibrium might explain the correlated functional status among segregating V segments, but an unknown experimental factor could not be excluded. In a later analysis, the rate of TCR association differed among HLA loci, with DRB1 alleles having the most associated TCRs and HLA-C alleles having the fewest. The authors suggested that the approach could potentially be extended to other disease states and immunological phenotypes. Because counts were too low, roughly 16 rarely observed V segments, including chromosome 9 orphons, were left out of the earlier analysis of 500 to 650 of the donors. A further reported finding was that TCR beta sequences accurately predicted the HLA-A and HLA-B alleles for most subjects in the first cohort. A group of highly shared sequence variants was considered likely to be a technical artifact of the sequencing pipeline. In vitro tests confirmed that three of the cytomegalovirus-associated TCR beta chains recognize cytomegalovirus antigens. A later analysis reported that several top co-occurrence clusters appeared linked to parvovirus B19, influenza, CMV and Epstein-Barr virus. The study listed around 160 TCR beta chains as associated with cytomegalovirus. In an earlier analysis of 587 of the donors, most TCR beta V segments appeared in productive rearrangements about 87% or about 30% of the time, broadly matching IMGT annotations.

The cohort comprised some 730 healthy bone marrow donors. At the time of sampling, all cohort members were nominally healthy, though unrecorded immune exposures were likely present. The donor tested CMV seronegative and was one of the 352 seronegative cohort members. Each donor provided a peripheral blood sample, and peripheral blood mononuclear cells were used for TCR beta sequencing. Genomic DNA extraction from the blood cell samples was performed with the Qiagen DNeasy Blood Extraction Kit. CDR1 and CDR2 are drawn from the germline V gene: SGHDT, YYEEEE. V sheds 1 base and J sheds 4 bases, leaving 12 bases between their ends. There are 15 amino acids in the CDR3, from cysteine to phenylalanine inclusive. Only the CDR3 part of the read is kept: 45 bases, read in frame from the first base. Preparation of the library involved the immunoSEQ multiplex PCR assay. For the multiplex PCR, a mixture combining 60 forward primers for TCR Vbeta segments and 13 reverse primers for TCR Jbeta segments was used. A multiplex PCR assay on genomic DNA amplified the CDR3 region of rearranged TCR beta genes. The amplified TCR beta libraries were sequenced on the Illumina HiSeq System as 87-base-pair reads. The original methods were these. In a later analysis, tens of millions of unique TCR beta chains were counted across the approximately 620 repertoires, and around 10 million of these chains were shared by at least two donors. A nearest-neighbor algorithm error-corrected the raw reads and collapsed the reads into unique sequences, merging closely related sequences to remove PCR and sequencing errors. Alignment of CDR3 sequences to IMGT reference sequences was used to assign V, D and J gene segments. For a sequence to be retained, at least a six-nucleotide match to both a V gene segment and a J gene segment was required. Rearrangements were called productive when the CDR3 lacked stop codons and stayed in frame with V and J; all others were non-productive. Following IMGT convention, CDR3 was defined as the stretch from the second conserved V-encoded cysteine up to the conserved J-encoded phenylalanine. The earlier analysis of 587 of the donors excluded sequences that lacked an unambiguous match to a single V gene segment. An earlier analysis of several hundred of the donors called V segments functional above 56.7% productive rearrangements and segregating when the between-donor standard deviation exceeded 5%. To diagnose cytomegalovirus status from the catalog of TCR beta chain sequences, a statistical classification framework was built. In a later analysis, V and J genes were assigned by comparing TCR nucleotide sequences against IMGT/GENE-DB human TR gene sequences. Using the TCRdist pipeline, a later analysis assigned CDR3 sequences along with most-parsimonious VDJ recombination scenarios. In a later analysis, each TCR beta chain was defined by its CDR3 amino acid sequence together with its V-gene family, and reads lacking a unique V-gene family were excluded. As a way to deal with suspected cross-contamination and a sequencing artifact, a later analysis dropped hundreds of nucleotide sequences that were highly shared and had low generation probability. In a later analysis, a clonal expansion index was calculated for each public chain from normalized within-repertoire ranks of inferred template counts. In a later analysis, generation probabilities were computed with a VDJ recombination model fitted to out-of-frame rearrangements, and the resulting probabilities were checked against IGoR. In a later analysis, TCR-TCR, TCR-HLA and TCR-CMV co-occurrence was scored with hypergeometric tests, and a repertoire-size bias correction was applied to TCR pairs. To estimate false discovery rates, a later analysis permuted the HLA or CMV assignments 20 times. In a later analysis, co-occurring TCRs were grouped with DBSCAN, and TCRdist sequence similarity was added when clustering was performed within HLA-allele-positive subsets. Repertoires with fewer than 30,000 or more than 120,000 public chains were left out of co-occurrence clustering, as were about 5 repertoires with anomalous nucleotide sharing. TCRdb limited this immuneACCESS table to in-frame rearrangements with V and J called. A share of clones is missing; checked studies link under half to unresolved V genes, and the rest is unexplained. The DNA gave D and trimming, while V, J and clone size come from that table. In this sample the table shows 120,000 or so clones, nearly 80% of which occur a single time. The ten largest make up approximately 6.5% of the sample.

Regarding this clone: Its recognized antigen is unknown. Nothing much larger sits one base from this clone, and base qualities are not available.

The sequencing input was PBMCs. The sequence derives from a woman aged 40 to 50 in good health and CMV-seronegative. The chain joins TRBV5-6 to TRBJ2-1, and TRBD2 may be the D gene, going by 6 matching bases. The sequenced DNA: TGTGCCAGCAGCTTGAGGGGAGGAGCGTACAATGAGCAGTTCTTC. Translated, it reads CASSLRGGAYNEQFF.